This T cell receptor beta chain came from a study of T cells in Graves' hyperthyroidism and ophthalmopathy. Amplification of TCR beta CDR3 regions used RNA as the template. The HTBI primer set drove a first-round RT-PCR of the TCR CDR3. One entry per CDR3 protein, called by TCRdb with MiXCR from the multiplex PCR reads. The sample includes about 96,000 distinct CDR3 sequences, 51% of them seen just once. About this clonotype itself: Its ends do not fully match the called genes, so a read error is possible.

The CDR3 consists of 12 residues. The V gene's germline CDR1 is MGHDK and CDR2 SYGVNS. V usage is TRBV25-1 and J usage is TRBJ1-2; D is possibly TRBD1 (5 bases). The sequenced material came from blood. The receptor comes from a woman between 35 and 50 years old with Graves' hyperthyroidism. The CDR3 region is CTSRDSNYGYTF. DNA of the CDR3: TGTACCAGCAGAGACAGTAACTATGGCTACACCTTC.